The rows below give T cell receptor beta chains drawn from one sample of a study of molecular identifiers for immune sequencing clone quantification. Using its own MiXCR run on the PCR reads, TCRdb lists one record per CDR3 protein. Of some 97,000 distinct CDR3 sequences in the sample, over 30% were seen once. Sample: naive CD8+ T cells from blood, with Jurkat cell RNA spiked in. The receptors were sampled from a human donor in good health. Some libraries in this study had Jurkat cell RNA spiked in. The CDR3 runs from the conserved cysteine through the conserved F or W. A D gene is named only where the DNA matches it firmly. Not all rows give a size; the values are once, few, many and, for expanded clones, a class.

v_gene	d_gene	abundance	len	j_gene	CDR3nt	CDR3aa
TRBV19	-	-	11	TRBJ2-1	TGTGCCAGTAGTAGTGGGTCGGGACAGTTCTTC	CASSSGSGQFF
TRBV13	TRBD2	many	18	TRBJ2-3	TGTGCCAGCAGCTCCGGACTAGCGGGAGGGCGGGGGACAGATACGCAGTATTTT	CASSSGLAGGRGTDTQYF
TRBV2	-	many	14	TRBJ2-2	TGTGCCAGCCCCGGGCCCTTCGGCACCGGGGAGCTGTTTTTT	CASPGPFGTGELFF
TRBV28	TRBD2	-	16	TRBJ2-3	TGTGCCAGCAGTTTAGAGCTAGCGGGAGGCGCAGATACGCAGTATTTT	CASSLELAGGADTQYF
TRBV6-2/TRBV6-3	TRBD1	-	13	TRBJ2-7	TGTGCCAGCACGGACAGGTGGCCCTACGAGCAGTACTTC	CASTDRWPYEQYF
TRBV11-3	-	-	13	TRBJ2-7	TGTGCCAGCAGCTTAGTACCAGGGCGAGAGCAGTACTTC	CASSLVPGREQYF
TRBV7-8	-	few	13	TRBJ2-1	TGTGCCAGCAGCTTAGCCGTCTACAATGAGCAGTTCTTC	CASSLAVYNEQFF
TRBV7-3	-	-	15	TRBJ2-1	TGTGCCAGCAGCTTAACGGACAGCTCCTACAATGAGCAGTTCTTC	CASSLTDSSYNEQFF
TRBV4-1	-	-	14	TRBJ1-5	TGCGCCAGCAGCCAAGAAGACAACAATCAGCCCCAGCATTTT	CASSQEDNNQPQHF
TRBV21-1	-	many	11	TRBJ2-3	TGTGCCAGCAGCAAATCCTCTACGCAGTATTTT	CASSKSSTQYF
TRBV5-8	-	-	15	TRBJ1-5	TGTGCCAGCAGCTTGGGACAGATCTCGTATCAGCCCCAGCATTTT	CASSLGQISYQPQHF
TRBV5-6	-	-	16	TRBJ2-7	TGTGCCAGCAGTTTGGGCTGGCGGGACCTAGGGTACGAGCAGTACTTC	CASSLGWRDLGYEQYF
TRBV12-3/TRBV12-4	-	many	13	TRBJ1-5	TGTGCCAGCAGTTTTAATCACAATCAGCCCCAGCATTTT	CASSFNHNQPQHF
TRBV7-6	-	many	14	TRBJ2-3	TGTGCCAGCAGCTTAGAGGTGGGCACAGATACGCAGTATTTT	CASSLEVGTDTQYF
TRBV19	-	-	14	TRBJ2-7	TGTGCCAGTAGTATGCGACCGTGGGCATCCGAGCAGTACTTC	CASSMRPWASEQYF
TRBV28	TRBD1	few	17	TRBJ2-7	TGTGCCAGCAGTTTCACGTTTGGACAGGGGAAGGCCTACGAGCAGTACTTC	CASSFTFGQGKAYEQYF
TRBV20-1	-	-	18	TRBJ2-7	TGCAGTGCTAAACTGACACCAAACCATCCCCGAAGCTCCAACGAGCAGTACTTC	CSAKLTPNHPRSSNEQYF
TRBV5-4	-	many	12	TRBJ1-4	TGTGCCAGCAGCTGGACGGGTGAAAAACTGTTTTTT	CASSWTGEKLFF
TRBV29-1	-	-	13	TRBJ2-7	TGCAGCGTTGAGATCGGGAACTCCTACGAGCAGTACTTC	CSVEIGNSYEQYF
TRBV7-2	-	many	14	TRBJ2-1	TGTGCCAGTGAAGTCACTCTTTCCTACAATGAGCAGTTCTTC	CASEVTLSYNEQFF
TRBV7-8	TRBD1	-	15	TRBJ1-2	TGTGCCAGCAGCGATCGGACAGGGGTGTTCAATGGCTACACCTTC	CASSDRTGVFNGYTF
TRBV4-2	-	-	14	TRBJ2-7	TGTGCCAGCAGCCCCGTGACAGCCACCTACGAGCAGTACTTC	CASSPVTATYEQYF
TRBV20-1	-	many	14	TRBJ1-1	TGCAGTGCCCCCGGGGAGGGGATGAACACTGAAGCTTTCTTT	CSAPGEGMNTEAFF
TRBV29-1	-	-	18	TRBJ2-1	TGCAGCGTTGTCGCAAGACCACCTGAAGGAGGCTCCTACAATGAGCGGTTCTTC	CSVVARPPEGGSYNERFF
TRBV20-1	-	once	14	TRBJ2-7	TGCAGTGCTTGGGACACCCTTAGGGGCTACGAGCAGTACTTC	CSAWDTLRGYEQYF
TRBV7-6	TRBD2	few	15	TRBJ2-5	TGTGCCAGCAGCCGAAAAGAACTAGCGGAAGAGACCCAGTACTTC	CASSRKELAEETQYF
TRBV5-6	TRBD2	-	15	TRBJ2-1	TGTGCCAGCAGCCCGACTAGCGGCTCCTACAGTGAGCAGTTCTTC	CASSPTSGSYSEQFF
TRBV27	-	once	13	TRBJ2-7	TGTGCCAGCAGTTCCTCAAGGGGGGAGGGGCAGTACTTC	CASSSSRGEGQYF
TRBV7-9	-	-	12	TRBJ2-1	TGTGCCAGCAGCTTAGTTCTCGATGAGCAGTTCTTC	CASSLVLDEQFF
TRBV28	-	-	13	TRBJ2-7	TGTGCCAGCAGTTTAAGGGGGTGGGACGAGCAGTACTTC	CASSLRGWDEQYF
TRBV20-1	TRBD2	-	15	TRBJ2-7	TGCAGTGCTCCACCCAATTTAGCGGGCGGCTACGAGCAGTACTTC	CSAPPNLAGGYEQYF
TRBV29-1	TRBD2	-	14	TRBJ2-2	TGCAGCGTCGAAGGTCTAGCGGGAATGGGGGAGCTGCTTTTT	CSVEGLAGMGELLF
TRBV20-1	-	many	14	TRBJ2-6	TGCAGTGCTAGAGTGTTCTCTGGGGCCAACGTCCTGACTTTC	CSARVFSGANVLTF
TRBV11-2	-	few	15	TRBJ1-6	TGTGCCAGCAGCTTAGATCTGGCAGATAATTCACCCCTCCACTTT	CASSLDLADNSPLHF
TRBV12-3/TRBV12-4	-	-	11	TRBJ1-1	TGTGCCAGCAGTTCCGACTTGGTAGCTTTCTTT	CASSSDLVAFF
TRBV7-6	TRBD2	-	15	TRBJ2-7	TGTGCCAGCAGCTCGATGGGGAGCGGGAGCCTCGAGCAGTACTTC	CASSSMGSGSLEQYF
TRBV29-1	TRBD2	-	14	TRBJ2-7	TGCAGCGTGAGGACTAGCGGGAGTGTCTACGAGCAGTACTTC	CSVRTSGSVYEQYF
TRBV7-8	TRBD2	-	15	TRBJ2-3	TGTGCCAGCAGCCCTAGCGGGAGGGGCGCAGAAACGCAGTATTTT	CASSPSGRGAETQYF
TRBV9	TRBD2	-	16	TRBJ2-2	TGTGCCAGCAGCTCCCATAGCGGGGAGGACCCCGGGGAGCTGTTTTTT	CASSSHSGEDPGELFF
TRBV9	TRBD2	-	13	TRBJ2-7	TGTGCCAGCGGACCGGGACTAGGTTACGAGCAGTACTTC	CASGPGLGYEQYF
TRBV9	-	few	13	TRBJ2-1	TGTGCCAGCAGCGGCTGGGCACACAATGAGCAGTTCTTC	CASSGWAHNEQFF